This T cell receptor beta chain was identified in a study of T cell repertoires in cytomegalovirus infection. Comments on this clonotype: Its antigen is undetermined.

This CDR3 comprises 12 residues. V shed 9 bases and J shed 4 bases, with 13 bases lying between them. TCRdb redid the calling of the reads with MiXCR, one entry per CDR3 protein. The sample lists roughly 69,000 distinct CDR3 sequences, 20% to 25% occurring once. V usage is TRBV12-3 or TRBV12-4 and J usage is TRBJ2-7; TRBD2 might be the D (6 bases). The sequence derives from a human donor in good health (CMV status not recorded). Some clones in this sample may be carry-over from other donors' samples. Sequencing used CD8+ T cells from cultured PBMCs, obtained from culture after CMV antigen stimulation. CDR3 loop: CASGAGRYEQYF. CDR3 in DNA: TGTGCCAGTGGAGCGGGCCGTTACGAGCAGTACTTC.